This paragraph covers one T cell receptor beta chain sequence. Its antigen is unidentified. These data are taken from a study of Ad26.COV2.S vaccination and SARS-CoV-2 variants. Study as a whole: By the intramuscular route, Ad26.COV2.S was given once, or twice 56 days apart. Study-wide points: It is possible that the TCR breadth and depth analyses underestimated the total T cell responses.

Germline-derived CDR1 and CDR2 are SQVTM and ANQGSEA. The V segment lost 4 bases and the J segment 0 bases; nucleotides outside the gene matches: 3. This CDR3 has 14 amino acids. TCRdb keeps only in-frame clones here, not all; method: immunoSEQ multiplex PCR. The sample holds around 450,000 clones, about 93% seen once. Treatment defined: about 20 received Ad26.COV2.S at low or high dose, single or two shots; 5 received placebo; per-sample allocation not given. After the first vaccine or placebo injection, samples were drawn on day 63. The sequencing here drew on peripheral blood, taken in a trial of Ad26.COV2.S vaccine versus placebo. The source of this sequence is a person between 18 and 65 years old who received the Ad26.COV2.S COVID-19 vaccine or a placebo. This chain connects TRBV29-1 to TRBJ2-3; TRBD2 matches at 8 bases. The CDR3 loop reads CSVVERESTDTQYF. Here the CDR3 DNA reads TGCAGCGTTGTGGAGCGGGAGAGCACAGATACGCAGTATTTT.